The 32 T cell receptor beta chains given below trace back to one sample, sequenced in a study of early T cells in non-severe SARS-CoV-2 infection. MiXCR was run by TCRdb on the 5' RACE reads, yielding one entry per CDR3 protein. The sample lists more than 45,000 distinct CDR3 sequences; roughly 7.7% were seen once. Input material: whole blood. These receptor sequences come from an adult who was a healthcare worker with PCR-confirmed SARS-CoV-2 infection or an uninfected control (not recorded which).

This clonotype was seen repeatedly, ten times or more. This sequence joins TRBV12-3 or TRBV12-4 and TRBJ1-5; D might be TRBD1 (6 bases). With 6 bases removed from V and 3 bases from J, the gap between germline ends came to 15 bases. CDR3 size: 15 residues. The DNA of the CDR3 is TGTGCCAGCAGGGCGAGGGACAACACCAATCAGCCCCAGCATTTT. It encodes CASRARDNTNQPQHF.

The chain joins TRBV7-9 to TRBJ2-1; D is undetermined. The ends were cut back, 4 bases at V and 2 bases at J, with 15 bases in the middle. CDR1 is SEHNR, CDR2 FQNEAQ, per germline (reference sequence). This CDR3 region has 16 residues. The CDR3 sequence: CASSSRTLGTYNEQFF. In nucleotides, the CDR3 is TGTGCCAGCAGCTCCCGGACCCTCGGCACCTACAATGAGCAGTTCTTC.

The rearrangement links TRBV6-5 to TRBJ1-2; TRBD1 matches 10 bases. Germline CDR1 is MNHEY and CDR2 is SVGAGI. The CDR3 has 16 amino acids. The ends lost 2 bases at V and 0 bases at J; junction bases unmatched: 3. This chain's CDR3 is CASSYGTGAANYGYTF. CDR3 nucleotides: TGTGCCAGCAGTTACGGGACAGGGGCTGCTAACTATGGCTACACCTTC.

This clonotype was counted a few times. The chain links TRBV15 to TRBJ2-6; TRBD1 or TRBD2 may be the D gene (5 bases each). The CDR3 contains 15 residues. The germline V gene encodes CDR1 LNHNV and CDR2 YYDKDF (reference sequence). V was cut by 11 bases and J by 0 bases, with 14 bases left in between. This chain's CDR3 is CASRDLHSGANVLTF. In nucleotides, the CDR3 is TGTGCCTCCCGGGACCTTCACTCTGGGGCCAACGTCCTGACTTTC.

The chain employs TRBV7-3 and TRBJ2-1; 12 bases agree with TRBD1. The ends lost 3 bases at V and 7 bases at J; junction bases unmatched: 4. There are 15 residues in the CDR3. The V gene's germline CDR1 is SGHTA and CDR2 FQGTGA. The CDR3, as DNA: TGTGCCAGCAGCTTGGGGACAGGGGGCCTAAATGAGCAGTTCTTC. Its translation: CASSLGTGGLNEQFF.

The V call is TRBV12-3 or TRBV12-4, the J call TRBJ1-5; 7 bases are shared with TRBD1. The CDR3 is made up of 14 amino acids. Losses at the gene ends were 5 bases for V and 4 bases for J; bases not matched to a gene: 5. The CDR3 protein is CASSTGVGNQPQHF. The CDR3, as DNA: TGTGCCAGCAGTACAGGGGTAGGGAATCAGCCCCAGCATTTT.

This clonotype turned up a few times. The J gene is TRBJ2-7, the V gene TRBV13; D might be TRBD2 (5 bases). The CDR3 runs to 14 residues. The germline CDR1 and CDR2 sequences are PRHDT and FYEKMQ (reference sequence). The V and J ends lost 5 bases and 1 base respectively, with 12 bases between them. CDR3: CASSHPGISYEQYF. The CDR3 DNA is TGTGCCAGCAGCCACCCCGGGATTTCCTACGAGCAGTACTTC.

This clonotype has just a few counts. The CDR3 here is CASSKGTLVDEQFF. In DNA form, the CDR3 reads TGTGCCAGCAGCAAGGGGACTCTGGTGGATGAGCAGTTCTTC. The gene calls are TRBV21-1 and TRBJ2-1; the table's D call, TRBD2, was not checked against the DNA. TRBV21-1 is noted as a pseudogene. This CDR3 has 14 residues.

This chain joins TRBV7-7 and TRBJ2-7; D is uncertain. Trimming stripped 2 bases from V and 7 bases from J, with 12 bases between. CDR1 and CDR2 (germline): SSHAT, FNYEAQ (reference sequence). The CDR3 has 13 residues. CDR3 amino acids: CASSLFFSQEQYF. CDR3 coding DNA: TGTGCCAGCAGCTTATTTTTTAGCCAAGAGCAGTACTTC.

This clonotype was picked up many times. The rearrangement links TRBV7-2 to TRBJ2-3; TRBD2 is a possible D gene (6 bases). The V gene's germline CDR1 is SGHTA and CDR2 FQGNSA. The germline V and J ends were trimmed by 5 bases and 6 bases, with 18 bases remaining between them. The CDR3 contains 15 residues. The CDR3 region has the DNA TGTGCCAGCAGCCCCTTTAGCGGCGGGTGGGATACGCAGTATTTT. As protein: CASSPFSGGWDTQYF. The full variable domain, with the rest looked up from reference TRBV7-2 and TRBJ2-3, is GAGVSQSPSNKVTEKGKDVELRCDPISGHTALYWYRQSLGQGLEFLIYFQGNSAPDKSGLPSDRFSAERTGGSVSTLTIQRTQQEDSAVYLCASSPFSGGWDTQYFGPGTRLTVL.

The rearrangement joins TRBV7-6 to TRBJ1-3; the D is unclear. Germline V gives CDR1 SGHVS, CDR2 FNYEAQ. This CDR3 comprises 13 residues. Between the trimmed V and J ends, which lost 11 bases and 3 bases, there was a span of 14 bases. The CDR3 reads CAATDDDGNTIYF. CDR3 DNA: TGTGCCGCCACAGACGATGATGGAAACACCATATATTTT.

At least ten counts were recorded for this clonotype. The chain uses TRBV4-2 and TRBJ2-1; possible D gene TRBD2, 6 bases. From germline, CDR1 is LGHNA and CDR2 YNFKEQ. This CDR3 has 14 amino acids. V lost 3 bases and J lost 7, with 13 bases in between. The CDR3 nucleotides read TGTGCCAGCAGCCATGCCCGGGACTTAAATGAGCAGTTCTTC. This encodes CASSHARDLNEQFF.

The table lists this clonotype with a few counts. This chain links TRBV5-1 with TRBJ1-1; no firm D call. The V and J ends lost 0 bases and 0 bases respectively, with 6 bases between them. The CDR3 has 14 residues. Germline assignment: CDR1 SGHRS and CDR2 YFSETQ. The CDR3 DNA reads as TGCGCCAGCAGCTTGGCCCCTGTGAACACTGAAGCTTTCTTT. Its translation: CASSLAPVNTEAFF.

This clonotype has more than one count but fewer than ten. This chain joins TRBV29-1 and TRBJ2-1; D gene unclear. The V end lost 7 bases, the J end lost 6 bases, and 10 bases lay between the germline ends. This CDR3 is built from 11 residues. Germline V gene data show CDR1 as SQVTM and CDR2 as ANQGSEA. CDR3: CSGTHSNEQFF. CDR3 nucleotides: TGCAGCGGTACACACTCCAATGAGCAGTTCTTC.

The table lists this clonotype with many counts. The CDR3 region is CASSPTGLDGYTF. The CDR3 nucleotides read TGTGCCAGCTCACCGACAGGGCTAGATGGCTACACCTTC. The gene calls are TRBV18 and TRBJ1-2; 7 nucleotides align to TRBD1. V trimming: 3 bases; J trimming: 6 bases; junction bases outside the gene matches: 4. The CDR3 is 13 residues long. Germline V gene data show CDR1 as KGHSH and CDR2 as LQKENI.

This clonotype was seen many times. The chain is built from TRBV27 and TRBJ2-3; 11 nucleotides align to TRBD1. V trimming: 5 bases; J trimming: 6 bases; junction bases outside the gene matches: 16. CDR3 size: 18 residues. Germline V CDR1 and CDR2: MNHEY, SMNVEV (reference sequence). This CDR3 reads CASSAERRIRDRGDTQYF. The DNA of the CDR3 is TGTGCCAGCAGTGCAGAACGGAGGATTCGGGACAGGGGGGATACGCAGTATTTT.

In this sample, this clonotype turned up many times. V and J are TRBV28 and TRBJ1-6, with a weak D call TRBD1 (6 bases). The germline CDR1 and CDR2 sequences are MDHEN and SYDVKM. Trimming left V 5 bases short and J 7 bases short, with 12 bases between. The CDR3 is made up of 14 amino acids. The CDR3 loop is CASSPSTGNSPLHF. DNA of the CDR3: TGTGCCAGCAGTCCCTCCACAGGGAATTCACCCCTCCACTTT.

This clonotype has at least ten counts. The chain employs TRBV30 and TRBJ1-4; D is perhaps TRBD1 (6 bases). Germline V lookup: CDR1 GTSNPN, CDR2 SVGIG (reference sequence). Trimming cost V 2 bases and J 5 bases, with 15 bases left between them. The CDR3 sequence is 15 residues long. CDR3 coding DNA: TGTGCCTGGAGTCGAATAACAGGGCTAAATGAAAAACTGTTTTTT. It is translated as CAWSRITGLNEKLFF.

This clonotype was observed many times. The chain has TRBV10-1 and TRBJ1-5, with no clear D. CDR3 size: 13 residues. The germline V gene has CDR1 WNHNN and CDR2 SYGVQD (reference sequence). V was cut by 2 bases and J by 0 bases, with 2 bases left in between. As DNA, the CDR3 is TGCGCCAGCAGTGAGACTAGCAATCAGCCCCAGCATTTT. It codes for CASSETSNQPQHF.

This clonotype is deemed medium-sized. The gene calls are TRBV20-1 and TRBJ2-5; 12 positions agree with TRBD2. V gave up 5 bases and J gave up 4 bases; unmatched junction bases: 20. The germline V gene encodes CDR1 DFQATT and CDR2 SNEGSKA (reference sequence). The CDR3 extends over 19 amino acids. The CDR3 region is CSAQTDSGTSGPRGETQYF. The CDR3 DNA reads as TGCAGTGCTCAGACTGATTCCGGGACTAGCGGGCCCCGGGGAGAGACCCAGTACTTC.

This clonotype was observed a handful of times. This chain links TRBV7-7 with TRBJ2-2, with D possibly matching TRBD2 (6 bases). Germline values: CDR1 SSHAT, CDR2 FNYEAQ (reference sequence). The V gene lost 5 bases and the J gene lost 2 bases, with 12 bases spanning the gap. This CDR3 region has 15 residues. In nucleotides, the CDR3 is TGTGCCAGCAGCCCTTTTAGCGGTAACACCGGGGAGCTGTTTTTT. Translating gives CASSPFSGNTGELFF.

This clonotype has only a few counts. The V gene is TRBV9, the J gene TRBJ1-4, with TRBD1 matching 10 bases. The germline V gene has CDR1 SGDLS and CDR2 YYNGEE. After removal of 1 base from V and 8 bases from J, the junction contained 5 bases not matched to a gene. The CDR3 spans 15 residues. CDR3 in DNA: TGTGCCAGCAGCGTACGGGACAGGGGTGGGGAAAAACTGTTTTTT. It encodes CASSVRDRGGEKLFF.

The chain carries TRBV28 and TRBJ1-1, with a tentative D call TRBD1 (5 bases). The V gene lost 3 bases and the J gene lost 6 bases, with 11 bases spanning the gap. CDR1 is MDHEN and CDR2 is SYDVKM in the germline V gene. CDR3 length equals 13 residues. This CDR3 reads CASSFGGGAEAFF. CDR3 coding DNA: TGTGCCAGCAGTTTTGGGGGAGGGGCTGAAGCTTTCTTT.

This clonotype has just a few counts. The chain carries TRBV7-7 and TRBJ2-5; the match to TRBD2 covers 10 bases. The germline CDR1 and CDR2 sequences are SSHAT and FNYEAQ (reference sequence). The CDR3 has 18 residues. The V gene end was trimmed by 5 bases and the J gene end by 5 bases; junction bases not matched to a gene: 17. CDR3 in DNA: TGTGCCAGCAGCCGGGCCCGCCGGGCTAGCGGGAGAGCGGAGACCCAGTACTTC. It specifies CASSRARRASGRAETQYF.

The chain employs TRBV7-2 and TRBJ1-2; 10 bases fit TRBD1. The length of the CDR3 is 16 residues. Germline V lookup: CDR1 SGHTA, CDR2 FQGNSA. The ends lost 3 bases at V and 7 bases at J; junction bases unmatched: 11. The CDR3 nucleotides are TGTGCCAGCAGCTTCCGGCTTGACAGGGGGCAGTCTGGCTACACCTTC. Residues: CASSFRLDRGQSGYTF.

In its sample, this clonotype was seen many times. This rearrangement joins TRBV5-1 to TRBJ1-2; the D is unclear. The germline V and J ends were trimmed by 4 bases and 4 bases, with 8 bases remaining between them. Germline CDR1 is SGHRS and CDR2 is YFSETQ. The CDR3 is 12 amino acids. The CDR3 coding sequence is TGCGCCAGCAGCCTGGGTGTCTATGGCTACACCTTC. This encodes CASSLGVYGYTF.

This clonotype was seen a handful of times. The chain combines TRBV7-8 with TRBJ1-4, with D unclear. The CDR3 extends over 13 amino acids. The V gene lost 2 bases and the J gene lost 5 bases, with 6 bases spanning the gap. CDR1 SGHVS and CDR2 FQNEAQ come from the germline V gene. The CDR3 is CASSLNGNEKLFF. The DNA of the CDR3 is TGTGCCAGCAGCTTAAACGGGAATGAAAAACTGTTTTTT.

This clonotype was found a few times. This chain uses TRBV18 with TRBJ2-1, with TRBD2 identical over 7 bases. CDR3 size: 13 residues. V gave up 2 bases and J gave up 10 bases; unmatched junction bases: 5. Germline V CDR1 and CDR2: KGHSH, LQKENI. The CDR3 region has the DNA TGTGCCAGCTCACCAGCTAGCGGTGGAGAGCAGTTCTTC. Residues: CASSPASGGEQFF.

This clonotype was counted at least ten times. The J gene is TRBJ1-1, the V gene TRBV20-1; maybe TRBD1 (5 bases). Germline-derived CDR1 and CDR2 are DFQATT and SNEGSKA (reference sequence). This CDR3 is built from 12 residues. The ends were cut back, 0 bases at V and 5 bases at J, with 7 bases in the middle. The CDR3 nucleotides are TGCAGTGCTAGAGATCCAGGGACTGAAGCTTTCTTT. It is translated as CSARDPGTEAFF.

This clonotype was recorded many times. This chain connects TRBV5-6 to TRBJ1-1, with 11 bases matching TRBD1. There are 14 residues in the CDR3. Per the germline V gene, CDR1 is SGHDT and CDR2 is YYEEEE. The trim removed 4 bases at V and 5 bases at J, leaving 4 bases unmatched. The CDR3 sequence: CASSIGTGGTEAFF. In nucleotides, the CDR3 is TGTGCCAGCAGCATCGGGACAGGGGGGACTGAAGCTTTCTTT.

A few counts support this clonotype. The chain recombines TRBV2 with TRBJ2-2; unclear D gene. V was cut by 6 bases and J by 0 bases, with 14 bases left in between. This CDR3 has 16 residues. The germline V gene encodes CDR1 SNHLY and CDR2 FYNNEI. The CDR3 DNA reads TGTGCCAGCAGCCGAGCAAGCCACGCGAACACCGGGGAGCTGTTTTTT. Protein product: CASSRASHANTGELFF.

This clonotype has ten or more counts. The V call is TRBV5-1, the J call TRBJ2-5, with TRBD1 matching 9 bases. Trimming removed 4 bases from V and 7 bases from J; junction bases left unmatched: 11. From germline, CDR1 is SGHRS and CDR2 YFSETQ. This CDR3 region has 15 residues. CDR3 sequence (DNA): TGCGCCAGCAGCCTGTACGGGACAGGGACGTCGACCCAGTACTTC. It is translated as CASSLYGTGTSTQYF.